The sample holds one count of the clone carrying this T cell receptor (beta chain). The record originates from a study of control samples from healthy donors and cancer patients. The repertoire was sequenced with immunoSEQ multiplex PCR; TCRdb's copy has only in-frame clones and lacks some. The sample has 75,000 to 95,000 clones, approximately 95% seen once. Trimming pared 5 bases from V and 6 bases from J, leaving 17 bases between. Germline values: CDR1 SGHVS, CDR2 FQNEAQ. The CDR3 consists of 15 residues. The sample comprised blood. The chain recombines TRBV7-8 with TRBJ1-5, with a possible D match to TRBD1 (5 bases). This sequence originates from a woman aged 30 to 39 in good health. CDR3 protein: CASSRGEGSGQPQHF. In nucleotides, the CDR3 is TGTGCCAGCAGCAGAGGGGAAGGTTCGGGTCAGCCCCAGCATTTT.